This T cell receptor beta chain emerged from a study of blood T cell repertoires in COVID-19. Per the study methods: Reference gene primer amplification in the assay estimated nucleated cell counts. The table came from immunoSEQ multiplex PCR; TCRdb's copy has only in-frame clones and leaves some out. V and J calls and clone size are those listed in that table; D and trimming were worked out from the DNA. The sample yields under 150,000 clones, around four fifths seen once. The CDR3 is made up of 14 amino acids. Trimming took off 4 bases at V and 4 bases at J, with 13 bases between the two ends. Germline-derived CDR1 and CDR2 are SGHDT and YYEEEE. This clone has only one observation.

Sequencing used peripheral blood. The chain couples TRBV5-6 to TRBJ2-3, with D possibly matching TRBD2 (5 bases). This receptor was taken from a woman aged 40-49 years with active or convalescent COVID-19. The CDR3 spells CASSLGPGADTQYF. For the CDR3, the DNA is TGTGCCAGCAGCCTGGGCCCCGGGGCAGATACGCAGTATTTT.